The clone carrying this TCR beta chain was seen repeatedly, ten times or more. CDR3 length: 16 residues. Germline values: CDR1 SGHTA, CDR2 FQGNSA. V was clipped by 5 bases and J by 4 bases; unmatched bases: 12. The data derive from a study of beta chain features in type 1 diabetes. Since all of the isolated RNA was reverse transcribed, expressed TCRB transcripts were what got sequenced. The table came from immunoSEQ multiplex PCR; TCRdb's copy has only in-frame clones and leaves some out. Of about 300,000 clones in the sample, 7.5% to 9.5% were seen once. Material for sequencing was central memory CD4+ T cells from blood. The V gene is TRBV7-2, the J gene TRBJ1-1; 8 bases map to TRBD1. The clonotype comes from a woman younger than 35 in good health. The CDR3 loop reads CASSHRRGLTGTEAFF. The CDR3 nucleotides are TGTGCCAGCAGCCATCGCAGGGGGCTCACGGGCACTGAAGCTTTCTTT.